Following are 22 T cell receptor beta chains from one sample sequenced in a study of a mutant IDH1 vaccine in newly diagnosed glioma. Specified time point: week 11, during vaccination. The study gave 300 ug of mutant IDH1 20-mer peptide per vaccine dose, with topical imiquimod. Sequenced by immunoSEQ multiplex PCR; TCRdb stores in-frame clones only, minus some. The table records 40,000 or so clones, less than 90% of them present only once. Their target antigens are unknown. Sequencing was performed on PBMCs, taken from a glioma patient whose treatment included an IDH1 peptide vaccine. These receptors were collected from a man in his forties with glioma.

This clone was counted once. The chain joins TRBV5-6 to TRBJ2-1; possibly TRBD1 for D (6 bases). The germline gives CDR1 SGHDT, CDR2 YYEEEE. V was shortened by 0 bases and J by 2 bases, with 12 bases between the two germline ends. This CDR3 is built from 16 residues. The CDR3 reads CASSLDQGHTYNEQFF. CDR3 DNA: TGTGCCAGCAGCTTGGACCAGGGGCATACCTACAATGAGCAGTTCTTC. The whole variable domain, remainder taken from reference TRBV5-6 and TRBJ2-1, is DAGVTQSPTHLIKTRGQQVTLRCSPKSGHDTVSWYQQALGQGPQFIFQYYEEEERQRGNFPDRFSGHQFPNYSSELNVNALLLGDSALYLCASSLDQGHTYNEQFFGPGTRLTVL.

The V gene is TRBV2, the J gene TRBJ2-3; D may be TRBD2 (6 bases). CDR3 size: 16 residues. Trimming removed 5 bases from V and 2 bases from J, with 17 bases in between. Germline V gene lookup returns CDR1 SNHLY and CDR2 FYNNEI. As DNA, the CDR3 is TGTGCCAGCAGTCTCCGGGACTTGGCCTTCACAGATACGCAGTATTTT. Translating it yields CASSLRDLAFTDTQYF.

The CDR3 loop is CASSTSDRRVETQYF. CDR3 in DNA: TGTGCCAGTAGTACCTCAGACAGGAGAGTCGAGACCCAGTACTTC. The V and J genes are TRBV19 and TRBJ2-5, with D perhaps matching TRBD1 (6 bases). Germline assignment: CDR1 LNHDA and CDR2 SQIVND (reference sequence). This CDR3 has 15 residues. V lost 4 bases and J 5 bases, leaving 17 bases between the germline ends.

This clone was picked up one time. This chain connects TRBV6-9 to TRBJ2-7, with 8 bases aligning to TRBD1. The junction had 9 bases not matched to a gene; V was cut back by 3 bases and J by 5 bases. Per germline, CDR1 MNHGY and CDR2 SVAAGI. The CDR3 contains 15 residues. The chain's CDR3 is CASSYRQGSLHEQYF. The CDR3, as DNA: TGTGCCAGCAGTTACCGACAGGGGAGTTTGCACGAGCAGTACTTC.

This sequence joins TRBV10-3 and TRBJ1-2, with TRBD1 matching 8 bases. The CDR3 length is 14 residues. V gave up 2 bases and J gave up 5 bases; unmatched junction bases: 4. Germline CDR1 is ENHRY and CDR2 is SYGVKD. The chain's CDR3 is CAISEAGGWYGYTF. CDR3 in DNA: TGTGCCATCAGTGAGGCAGGGGGCTGGTATGGCTACACCTTC.

This clone was seen once. The gene calls are TRBV19 and TRBJ2-7; D might be TRBD2 (6 bases). Trimming stripped 4 bases from V and 4 bases from J, with 14 bases between. The germline V gene encodes CDR1 LNHDA and CDR2 SQIVND (reference sequence). The CDR3 is made up of 14 amino acids. The CDR3 DNA sequence: TGTGCCAGTAGTACCCTTCTCGGGAGATACGAGCAGTACTTC. This sequence encodes CASSTLLGRYEQYF.

The rearrangement joins TRBV7-9 to TRBJ2-7; 8 positions agree with TRBD2. Germline CDR1 reads SEHNR; CDR2 reads FQNEAQ (reference sequence). This CDR3 contains 16 residues. The junction had 13 bases not matched to a gene; V was cut back by 4 bases and J by 5 bases. The CDR3, as DNA: TGTGCCAGCAGCTCAAGATATCAGCGGGAGCAGAACGAGCAGTACTTC. Translated, it gives CASSSRYQREQNEQYF. The entire variable domain, with the rest obtained from reference TRBV7-9 and TRBJ2-7, is as follows: DTGVSQNPRHKITKRGQNVTFRCDPISEHNRLYWYRQTLGQGPEFLTYFQNEAQLEKSRLLSDRFSAERPKGSFSTLEIQRTEQGDSAMYLCASSSRYQREQNEQYFGPGTRLTVT.

CDR3 nucleotide sequence: TGTGCCAGCAGCTTAATCGGAAGCGGGAGCCCATCTCAAGAGACCCAGTACTTC. Its translation: CASSLIGSGSPSQETQYF. The chain has TRBV7-3 and TRBJ2-5; 8 positions agree with TRBD2. The CDR3 is made up of 18 amino acids. With V trimmed by 1 base and J by 2 bases, 12 bases remained unmatched. Germline V gene lookup returns CDR1 SGHTA and CDR2 FQGTGA.

V and J are TRBV5-1 and TRBJ2-5, with D possibly matching TRBD1 (6 bases). This CDR3 has 14 residues. Germline V gives CDR1 SGHRS, CDR2 YFSETQ. The V end was cut by 0 bases, the J end by 4 bases, with 10 bases between. Written as DNA, the CDR3 is TGCGCCAGCAGCTTGGTTCAGGGGCTAGAGACCCAGTACTTC. Translating gives CASSLVQGLETQYF.

The chain has TRBV11-2 and TRBJ2-3; D is uncertain. This CDR3 spans 14 amino acids. Germline lookup yields CDR1 SGHAT and CDR2 FQNNGV. Trimming took off 1 base at V and 4 bases at J, with 9 bases between the two ends. The DNA of the CDR3 is TGTGCCAGCAGCTTAGTTACTGGCGCAGATACGCAGTATTTT. Its translation: CASSLVTGADTQYF.

The rearrangement uses TRBV6-5 and TRBJ1-2; D uncertain. V was cut by 5 bases and J by 1 base, with 8 bases left in between. The germline gives CDR1 MNHEY, CDR2 SVGAGI. The CDR3 is 13 amino acids. The CDR3 reads CASSQQLNYGYTF. In DNA, the CDR3 is TGTGCCAGCAGTCAACAGCTTAACTATGGCTACACCTTC.

This sequence joins TRBV6-1 and TRBJ2-7; 7 nucleotides line up with TRBD1. Germline V gene sequence: CDR1 MNHNS, CDR2 SASEGT. Trimming removed 8 bases from V and 1 base from J; junction bases left unmatched: 11. This CDR3 spans 15 amino acids. The CDR3 sequence is CASEYHRGRSYEQYF. DNA for the CDR3: TGTGCCAGCGAATACCACAGGGGCCGATCCTACGAGCAGTACTTC.

V usage is TRBV18 and J usage is TRBJ1-4; D ambiguous. The germline V and J ends were trimmed by 2 bases and 5 bases, with 12 bases remaining between them. From germline, CDR1 is KGHSH and CDR2 LQKENI. CDR3 length: 15 residues. In DNA, the CDR3 is TGTGCCAGCTCACCAAGGTCTGGACCGAATGAAAAACTGTTTTTT. This sequence encodes CASSPRSGPNEKLFF.

The rearrangement joins TRBV6-1 to TRBJ2-1; perhaps TRBD2 as D (6 bases). In germline, CDR1 is MNHNS, CDR2 SASEGT. There are 15 residues in the CDR3. V dropped 0 bases and J dropped 9 bases, with 15 bases sitting between them. The CDR3 spells CASSEATTRRGEQFF. As DNA, the CDR3 is TGTGCCAGCAGTGAAGCTACGACTAGGAGGGGTGAGCAGTTCTTC.

The chain couples TRBV2 to TRBJ2-3, with D maybe TRBD2 (5 bases). CDR3 size: 15 residues. The ends were cut back, 0 bases at V and 0 bases at J, with 7 bases in the middle. Germline CDR1 SNHLY, CDR2 FYNNEI. The CDR3 protein is CASSEATGSTDTQYF. The CDR3 nucleotides read TGTGCCAGCAGTGAAGCTACGGGGAGCACAGATACGCAGTATTTT.

This chain joins TRBV6-6 and TRBJ1-2; perhaps TRBD1 as D (6 bases). The CDR3 extends over 12 amino acids. The germline CDR1 and CDR2 sequences are MNHNY and SVGAGI (reference sequence). V was trimmed by 6 bases and J by 6 bases, leaving 11 bases between them. The CDR3 sequence is CASSLQGNGYTF. CDR3 bases: TGTGCCAGCAGCCTACAGGGTAATGGCTACACCTTC.

The chain uses TRBV4-3 and TRBJ2-1; the D gene could be TRBD1 or TRBD2 (5 bases each). Per the germline V gene, CDR1 is LGHNA and CDR2 is YSLEER. V dropped 1 base and J dropped 7 bases, with 11 bases sitting between them. The CDR3 runs 14 residues. The CDR3 reads CASSQGYWGNEQFF. CDR3 DNA: TGCGCCAGCAGCCAAGGGTACTGGGGGAATGAGCAGTTCTTC.

The chain couples TRBV5-4 to TRBJ1-1; 7 nucleotides agree with TRBD1. The CDR3 extends over 16 amino acids. Germline CDR1 is SGHNT and CDR2 is YYREEE (reference sequence). The J segment lost 5 bases and the V segment lost 1 base, leaving 11 bases of the junction unmatched. As DNA, the CDR3 is TGTGCCAGCAGCTTGCCCGACAGGGCTCGGATAACTGAAGCTTTCTTT. It codes for CASSLPDRARITEAFF. The variable domain in full, completed from reference TRBV5-4 and TRBJ1-1, reads ETGVTQSPTHLIKTRGQQVTLRCSSQSGHNTVSWYQQALGQGPQFIFQYYREEENGRGNFPPRFSGLQFPNYSSELNVNALELDDSALYLCASSLPDRARITEAFFGQGTRLTVV.

The chain combines TRBV13 with TRBJ2-5; tentative D call: TRBD2 (5 bases). The closer fit of TRBJ2-7 to the DNA end suggests the J call may be wrong. The length of the CDR3 is 12 residues. Germline lookup yields CDR1 PRHDT and CDR2 FYEKMQ (reference sequence). The DNA of the CDR3 is TGTGCCAGCAGCAGCGGACGGAACGAGCAGTACTTC. It is translated as CASSSGRNEQYF.

A word on this clone: Relative to the germline gene, one junction end is altered; a read error may explain this. V and J are TRBV7-6 and TRBJ2-1; 9 bases align to TRBD2. Per the germline V gene, CDR1 is SGHVS and CDR2 is FNYEAQ. This CDR3 comprises 13 residues. The CDR3 reads CASSYVAGVKVIF. DNA of the CDR3: TGTGCCAGCAGCTATGTAGCGGGAGTAAAGGTGATCTTC.

The chain is built from TRBV15 and TRBJ2-6, with a tentative D call TRBD2 (8 bases). Per germline, CDR1 LNHNV and CDR2 YYDKDF (reference sequence). The CDR3 consists of 16 residues. V lost 4 bases, J lost 4 bases, and 14 bases lay in between. The CDR3 DNA reads TGTGCCACCAGCACCCGGGAGGGGGCCGGGGCCAACGTCCTGACTTTC. Amino acid sequence: CATSTREGAGANVLTF.

The chain employs TRBV19 and TRBJ1-1; 8 bases agree with TRBD1. Germline V gene data show CDR1 as LNHDA and CDR2 as SQIVND (reference sequence). J lost 5 bases, V lost 6 bases, and 8 bases had no gene match. The CDR3 spans 14 residues. CDR3 region: CASRADRGGTEAFF. CDR3 coding DNA: TGTGCCAGTAGGGCCGACAGGGGTGGAACTGAAGCTTTCTTT.